This record covers a single T cell receptor beta chain. The naive CD8 subset, CD45RO-negative cells positively selected for CCR7, excluded terminally differentiated effector memory CD45RA+ cells. V gave up 2 bases and J gave up 0 bases, with 13 bases separating them. CDR1 and CDR2 (germline): SGHAT, FQNNGV. CDR3 size: 16 residues. Profiling relied on immunoSEQ multiplex PCR, and the TCRdb table lists in-frame clones only, not all of them. The sample records about 2.2 million clones, 90% to 95% being singletons. This record comes from a study of shared clonotypes between healthy human individuals. The clonotype was recovered from a man aged 18 to 29 in good health. Some clones in this sample may be carry-over from other donors' samples. The J gene is TRBJ1-1, the V gene TRBV11-2; D gene uncertain. Source material: naive CD8+ T cells from PBMCs. CDR3: CASSLYSASLNTEAFF. Here the CDR3 DNA reads TGTGCCAGCAGCTTATATTCGGCCTCCCTGAACACTGAAGCTTTCTTT.